This T cell receptor (beta chain) was captured by sequencing in a study of control samples from healthy donors and cancer patients. The ends were cut back, 6 bases at V and 6 bases at J, with 11 bases in the middle. The CDR3 is 13 amino acids. Germline CDR1 is SNHLY and CDR2 is FYNNEI. Using immunoSEQ multiplex PCR, the repertoire was profiled, and TCRdb retains in-frame clones only, with some absent. The table includes 65,000 to 90,000 clones, roughly 89% detected once. The clonotype was recovered from a woman between 45 and 60 years old with colorectal cancer. The specimen was PBMCs. The V gene is TRBV2, the J gene TRBJ2-2; D perhaps matches TRBD1 (6 bases). CDR3 in DNA: TGTGCCAGCAGGGAACAGGGCCCCGGGGAGCTGTTTTTT. Its translation is CASREQGPGELFF. Full variable domain (missing parts from reference TRBV2 and TRBJ2-2): EPEVTQTPSHQVTQMGQEVILRCVPISNHLYFYWYRQILGQKVEFLVSFYNNEISEKSEIFDDQFSVERPDGSNFTLKIRSTKLEDSAMYFCASREQGPGELFFGEGSRLTVL.